The source of this TCR beta chain is a study of cytomegalovirus exposure and HLA in healthy donors. Profiling relied on immunoSEQ multiplex PCR, and the TCRdb table lists in-frame clones only, not all of them. The repertoire holds approximately 160,000 clones, with about 90% as singletons. This CDR3 contains 14 residues. Germline CDR1 and CDR2: SGHVS and FQNEAQ. Between the trimmed V and J ends, which lost 2 bases and 2 bases, there was a span of 10 bases. The sequenced material came from PBMCs. The sequence came from a woman aged 18 to 35 in good health and CMV-seropositive. V and J are TRBV7-8 and TRBJ2-7; possibly TRBD2 for D (5 bases). Here the CDR3 reads CASSLSGTTYEQYF. Written as DNA, the CDR3 is TGTGCCAGCAGCTTAAGCGGCACCACCTACGAGCAGTACTTC.